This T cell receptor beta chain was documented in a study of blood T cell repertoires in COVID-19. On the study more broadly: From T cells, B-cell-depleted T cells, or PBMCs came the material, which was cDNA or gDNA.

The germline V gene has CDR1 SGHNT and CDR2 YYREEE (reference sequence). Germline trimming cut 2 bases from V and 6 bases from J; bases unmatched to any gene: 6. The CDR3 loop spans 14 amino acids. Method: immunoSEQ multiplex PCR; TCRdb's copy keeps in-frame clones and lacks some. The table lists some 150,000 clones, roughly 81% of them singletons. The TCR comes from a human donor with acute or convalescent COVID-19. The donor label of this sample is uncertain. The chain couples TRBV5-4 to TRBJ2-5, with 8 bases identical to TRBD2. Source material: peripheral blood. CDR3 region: CASSLEREYQTQYF. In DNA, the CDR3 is TGTGCCAGCAGCTTAGAGCGGGAGTACCAGACCCAGTACTTC.